The following is a T cell receptor (beta chain) sequence with its context. This entry comes from a study of blood T cell repertoires in COVID-19. Germline V gene sequence: CDR1 SGDLS, CDR2 YYNGEE. CDR3 length: 15 residues. Trimming cost V 3 bases and J 4 bases; bases outside gene matches: 8. Here immunoSEQ multiplex PCR was the method, and the copy in TCRdb shows in-frame clones only, minus some. The sample lists 300,000 or so clones, 65% to 90% occurring once. The chain employs TRBV9 and TRBJ1-1; 8 bases agree with TRBD1. The receptor was derived from a woman aged 18-30 years who had recovered from COVID-19. The sample was PBMCs or T cells enriched from blood (not recorded which). The CDR3 sequence: CASSARTGIGTEAFF. The CDR3 bases are TGTGCCAGCAGCGCCAGGACAGGGATTGGCACTGAAGCTTTCTTT.